Below are 29 T cell receptor beta chains sequenced from a single sample in a study of blood T cells in healthy people across ages. Primed by a sample-barcoded 5' primer and a J-beta primer mix, a second PCR proceeded for about 7 to 11 cycles. From the 5' RACE reads, TCRdb called clonotypes with MiXCR, one entry per CDR3 protein. The sample yields approximately 2,000,000 distinct CDR3 sequences, about two fifths seen once. Specimen: blood. The source is a human donor in good health.

There are a few counts of this clonotype. The genes are TRBV12-3 or TRBV12-4 and TRBJ2-3; perhaps TRBD2 as D (5 bases). Trimming stripped 6 bases from V and 6 bases from J, with 19 bases between. This CDR3 is 15 amino acids long. CDR3 residues: CASSSGLSVSDTQYF. DNA for the CDR3: TGTGCCAGCAGCTCCGGACTTTCCGTGTCGGATACGCAGTATTTT.

V usage is TRBV4-3 and J usage is TRBJ2-7, with TRBD1 matching 11 bases. Germline trimming cut 0 bases from V and 3 bases from J; bases unmatched to any gene: 4. Germline-derived CDR1 and CDR2 are LGHNA and YSLEER. The CDR3 extends over 16 amino acids. This CDR3 is CASSQEGTGGNYEQYF. DNA of the CDR3: TGCGCCAGCAGCCAAGAGGGGACAGGGGGAAACTACGAGCAGTACTTC.

This chain links TRBV6-1 with TRBJ2-7, with 10 bases identical to TRBD2. The J call is doubtful: the DNA matches TRBJ2-5 better. The CDR3 runs 14 residues. Per germline, CDR1 MNHNS and CDR2 SASEGT. The CDR3: CASTSGGAVETQYF. Written as DNA, the CDR3 is TGTGCCAGCACCAGCGGGGGGGCGGTAGAGACCCAGTACTTC.

The chain has TRBV29-1 and TRBJ2-4; perhaps TRBD1 as D (5 bases). Germline values: CDR1 SQVTM, CDR2 ANQGSEA. V lost 4 bases and J 6 bases, leaving 13 bases between the germline ends. The CDR3 runs to 13 residues. The CDR3 here is CSVAPRQINIQYF. CDR3 sequence (DNA): TGCAGCGTTGCCCCGCGACAGATAAACATTCAGTACTTC.

This clonotype was detected only a few times. CDR3 sequence reads: CASSLWGDSSYEQYF. DNA of the CDR3: TGTGCCAGCAGCTTATGGGGAGATAGCTCCTACGAGCAGTACTTC. The chain couples TRBV7-2 to TRBJ2-7; weak D call: TRBD2 (5 bases). This CDR3 has 15 amino acids. Germline V lookup: CDR1 SGHTA, CDR2 FQGNSA. V lost 2 bases to trimming and J lost 0 bases, with 11 bases between them.

The chain is built from TRBV2 and TRBJ2-7, with TRBD2 matching 7 bases. The CDR3 runs to 13 residues. The junction had 5 bases not matched to a gene; V was cut back by 7 bases and J by 2 bases. The germline CDR1 and CDR2 sequences are SNHLY and FYNNEI. In nucleotides, the CDR3 is TGTGCCAGCATTTCGCGGGGGACCTACGAGCAGTACTTC. This codes for CASISRGTYEQYF.

The rearrangement joins TRBV3-1 to TRBJ2-1; 10 bases map to TRBD2. Germline assignment: CDR1 LGHDT and CDR2 YNNKEL (reference sequence). The CDR3 is made up of 16 amino acids. J was trimmed by 8 bases and V by 1 base; bases with no gene match: 8. The CDR3 region is CASSQVWSSGGYEQFF. The CDR3 DNA sequence: TGTGCCAGCAGCCAAGTTTGGTCTAGCGGGGGATATGAGCAGTTCTTC.

V usage is TRBV5-1 and J usage is TRBJ2-7, with D uncertain. In germline, CDR1 is SGHRS, CDR2 YFSETQ. The V end lost 3 bases, the J end lost 2 bases, and 12 bases lay between the germline ends. The CDR3 spans 14 residues. The CDR3 here is CASSWVEQPYEQYF. CDR3 DNA: TGCGCCAGCAGCTGGGTAGAGCAGCCCTACGAGCAGTACTTC.

J is TRBJ1-6 and V is TRBV12-3 or TRBV12-4; D is ambiguous. The CDR3 spans 13 residues. Between the trimmed V and J ends, which lost 7 bases and 9 bases, there was a span of 13 bases. The CDR3 coding sequence is TGTGCCAGCATTTTGCGCAAGGGTTCACCCCTCCACTTT. It encodes CASILRKGSPLHF.

This clonotype occurred a few times. The V call is TRBV27, the J call TRBJ1-2; D perhaps matches TRBD1 (5 bases). Germline CDR1 MNHEY, CDR2 SMNVEV (reference sequence). The CDR3 has 17 residues. Trimming stripped 5 bases from V and 1 base from J, with 20 bases between. CDR3 loop: CASSPSGTYKDNYGYTF. Here the CDR3 DNA reads TGTGCCAGCAGTCCCTCCGGGACTTACAAAGATAACTATGGCTACACCTTC.

The chain recombines TRBV7-2 with TRBJ2-3; 7 positions match TRBD2. The CDR3 contains 19 residues. Germline CDR1 SGHTA, CDR2 FQGNSA. V was clipped by 1 base and J by 2 bases; unmatched bases: 15. CDR3 residues: CASSLVRGESYLFTDTQYF. The CDR3 DNA follows: TGTGCCAGCAGCTTAGTTCGGGGGGAATCCTATTTATTCACAGATACGCAGTATTTT.

This clonotype was counted once. J is TRBJ1-6 and V is TRBV18; no definite D call. Germline CDR1 reads KGHSH; CDR2 reads LQKENI. The CDR3 consists of 15 residues. V dropped 2 bases and J dropped 9 bases, with 14 bases sitting between them. The CDR3 sequence: CASSPVIQDSSPLHF. The DNA for the CDR3 is TGTGCCAGCTCACCAGTAATACAAGATAGTTCACCCCTCCACTTT.

The J gene is TRBJ2-7, the V gene TRBV11-1; D is possibly TRBD1 or TRBD2 (5 bases each). Per germline, CDR1 SGHAT and CDR2 FQDESV (reference sequence). The CDR3 extends over 15 amino acids. V dropped 4 bases and J dropped 3 bases, with 16 bases sitting between them. CDR3 sequence (DNA): TGTGCCAGCAGCTCATTTACGGGGCAGGGCTACGAGCAGTACTTC. Its translation: CASSSFTGQGYEQYF.

The chain combines TRBV4-1 with TRBJ1-2; no clear D. V lost 0 bases to trimming and J lost 8 bases, with 13 bases between them. From germline, CDR1 is MGHRA and CDR2 YSYEKL. This CDR3 contains 14 residues. CDR3 sequence: CASSQDRRARGYTF. For the CDR3, the DNA is TGCGCCAGCAGCCAAGATCGGAGGGCGCGAGGCTACACCTTC.

The chain couples TRBV7-2 to TRBJ1-4; D not certain. Germline V gene data show CDR1 as SGHTA and CDR2 as FQGNSA. Between the trimmed V and J ends, which lost 1 base and 8 bases, there was a span of 11 bases. This CDR3 has 14 amino acids. The CDR3 region has the DNA TGTGCCAGCAGCTTAGGCGGGATGCGGGAAAAACTGTTTTTT. It encodes CASSLGGMREKLFF. The variable domain in full, with the rest retrieved from reference TRBV7-2 and TRBJ1-4, is GAGVSQSPSNKVTEKGKDVELRCDPISGHTALYWYRQSLGQGLEFLIYFQGNSAPDKSGLPSDRFSAERTGGSVSTLTIQRTQQEDSAVYLCASSLGGMREKLFFGSGTQLSVL.

This clonotype has a handful of counts. V gene TRBV3-1 combines with J gene TRBJ1-2; D not resolved. V was shortened by 0 bases and J by 8 bases, with 10 bases between the two germline ends. CDR1 and CDR2 from the germline V gene are LGHDT and YNNKEL (reference sequence). The CDR3 covers 13 residues. The CDR3 DNA reads TGTGCCAGCAGCCAAGATGGGGTGAGAGGCTACACCTTC. This encodes CASSQDGVRGYTF.

The gene calls are TRBV12-3 or TRBV12-4 and TRBJ1-1; D gene unclear. The CDR3 loop spans 17 amino acids. V lost 5 bases, J lost 0 bases, and 19 bases lay in between. The DNA of the CDR3 is TGTGCCAGCAGTCCCTACTTACGGGGTTCCATGAACACTGAAGCTTTCTTT. It encodes CASSPYLRGSMNTEAFF.

This clonotype was detected a few times. The rearrangement uses TRBV12-3 or TRBV12-4 and TRBJ2-3; D possibly corresponds to TRBD2 (5 bases). V was clipped by 2 bases and J by 2 bases, with 14 bases between them. The CDR3 spans 16 residues. CDR3 sequence (DNA): TGTGCCAGCAGTTTACTGGTTAGCGAGTCCACAGATACGCAGTATTTT. Translation: CASSLLVSESTDTQYF.

About this clonotype itself: This may stem from a read error, because a much larger clone lies one nucleotide away. The V gene is TRBV9, the J gene TRBJ1-1, with D possibly matching TRBD1 (5 bases). V shed 0 bases and J shed 2 bases, with 11 bases lying between them. The CDR3 has 15 residues. Germline V lookup: CDR1 SGDLS, CDR2 YYNGEE. The CDR3 DNA is TGTGCCAGCAGCGTAGGGGGGAGACCCAACACTGAAGCTTTCTTT. Residues: CASSVGGRPNTEAFF.

A few counts support this clonotype. V is TRBV20-1 and J is TRBJ2-6; D gene uncertain. Trimming removed 0 bases at V and 0 bases at J, with 3 bases between. Per germline, CDR1 DFQATT and CDR2 SNEGSKA (reference sequence). This CDR3 spans 14 amino acids. In nucleotides, the CDR3 is TGCAGTGCTAGAGAGACCTCTGGGGCCAACGTCCTGACTTTC. Protein product: CSARETSGANVLTF.

The CDR3 protein is CAISEYPGQTNTEAFF. CDR3 nucleotide sequence: TGTGCCATCAGTGAGTATCCGGGACAGACGAACACTGAAGCTTTCTTT. The chain recombines TRBV10-3 with TRBJ1-1; 7 bases line up with TRBD1. Per the germline V gene, CDR1 is ENHRY and CDR2 is SYGVKD. V shed 1 base, J shed 1 base, and the junction held 6 bases outside the gene matches. The CDR3 spans 16 residues.

This chain uses TRBV20-1 with TRBJ1-5, with D possibly being TRBD1 (6 bases). The CDR3 consists of 14 residues. The V gene lost 6 bases and the J gene lost 4 bases, with 16 bases spanning the gap. Germline CDR1 reads DFQATT; CDR2 reads SNEGSKA (reference sequence). The CDR3 nucleotides read TGCAGTGCCCTGGACGGGACAAATAATCAGCCCCAGCATTTT. Its translation: CSALDGTNNQPQHF.

There are a few counts of this clonotype. The J gene is TRBJ2-3, the V gene TRBV7-2, with TRBD1 identical over 10 bases. The V gene's germline CDR1 is SGHTA and CDR2 FQGNSA. This CDR3 is built from 15 residues. Trimming took 5 bases from V and 4 from J; bases not matched to a gene: 6. CDR3 in DNA: TGTGCCAGCAGCCCCATGGGGACAGGGGCAGATACGCAGTATTTT. It translates to CASSPMGTGADTQYF.

This clonotype was found a few times. V usage is TRBV20-1 and J usage is TRBJ2-5; perhaps TRBD1 as D (6 bases). V was pared by 3 bases and J by 1 base, with 18 bases between. The CDR3 length is 16 residues. CDR1 DFQATT and CDR2 SNEGSKA come from the germline V gene (reference sequence). CDR3 in amino acids: CSARGITTGSQETQYF. In DNA, the CDR3 is TGCAGTGCTAGGGGTATTACGACAGGATCCCAAGAGACCCAGTACTTC.

This clonotype was observed a handful of times. This rearrangement joins TRBV7-8 to TRBJ2-4; maybe TRBD1 (6 bases). Germline V gene lookup returns CDR1 SGHVS and CDR2 FQNEAQ. The CDR3 consists of 17 residues. V was clipped by 1 base and J by 2 bases, with 15 bases between them. CDR3 nucleotides: TGTGCCAGCAGCTTAGTGGGCAGGGGTTTAACCAAAAACATTCAGTACTTC. Translation: CASSLVGRGLTKNIQYF.

This clonotype showed up just a few times. This chain links TRBV6-1 with TRBJ2-5; D gene unclear. CDR3 size: 12 residues. V was shortened by 8 bases and J by 5 bases, with 12 bases between the two germline ends. Germline CDR1 and CDR2: MNHNS and SASEGT. The CDR3 spells CASGSPWETQYF. The CDR3, as DNA: TGTGCCAGCGGCTCCCCATGGGAGACCCAGTACTTC.

The chain is built from TRBV12-5 and TRBJ1-5, with a tentative D call TRBD1 (5 bases). V lost 4 bases to trimming and J lost 4 bases, with 11 bases between them. The CDR3 runs 14 residues. Germline assignment: CDR1 LGHNT and CDR2 FRNRAP. CDR3 DNA sequence: TGTGCTAGTGGTTGGTGGTCAGGGAATCAGCCCCAGCATTTT. Translated, it gives CASGWWSGNQPQHF.

To note about this clonotype: A junction end diverges from the germline sequence, so it may reflect a read error. This sequence joins TRBV20-1 and TRBJ1-5; D unclear. The CDR3 extends over 13 amino acids. The V gene's germline CDR1 is DFQATT and CDR2 SNEGSKA (reference sequence). CDR3 bases: TGCAGTGCTATAGGGAATAGCAATCAGCTCCAGCATTTT. This encodes CSAIGNSNQLQHF.

The chain links TRBV28 to TRBJ1-2; no clear D gene. Germline CDR1 and CDR2: MDHEN and SYDVKM. This CDR3 has 13 amino acids. The V end was cut by 6 bases, the J end by 4 bases, with 12 bases between. CDR3 DNA: TGTGCCAGCAGCTTCCGGGGATTCTATGGCTACACCTTC. Its protein product is CASSFRGFYGYTF.